Listed here are 18 T cell receptor beta chains from one sample, sequenced in a study of T cell repertoires in cytomegalovirus infection. TCRdb re-called the reads through MiXCR, storing one row per CDR3 protein. The sample lists some 280,000 distinct CDR3 sequences; roughly 15% were seen once. Sequencing was performed on PBMCs. The receptor source for this set is a human donor in good health (CMV status not recorded). Some clones in this sample may be carry-over from other donors' samples.

In this sample, this clonotype turned up a few times. The rearrangement uses TRBV11-1 and TRBJ2-3; TRBD2 matches 14 bases. Germline V gene lookup returns CDR1 SGHAT and CDR2 FQDESV (reference sequence). The ends lost 5 bases at V and 0 bases at J; junction bases unmatched: 13. This CDR3 contains 20 residues. The CDR3 DNA sequence: TGTGCCAGCAGCGACCATCGACCGGGACTAGCGGGAGCTAGCACAGATACGCAGTATTTT. Its translation: CASSDHRPGLAGASTDTQYF.

The V and J genes are TRBV5-4 and TRBJ1-6; maybe TRBD1 (6 bases). The V end lost 0 bases, the J end lost 4 bases, and 8 bases lay between the germline ends. CDR3 length equals 15 residues. Per the germline V gene, CDR1 is SGHNT and CDR2 is YYREEE (reference sequence). DNA of the CDR3: TGTGCCAGCAGCTTGGCCGGGACATATAATTCACCCCTCCACTTT. Encoded protein: CASSLAGTYNSPLHF.

The gene calls are TRBV24-1 and TRBJ2-7; the D gene is possibly TRBD2 (5 bases). CDR1 and CDR2 from the germline V gene are KGHDR and SFDVKD. There are 14 residues in the CDR3. Between the trimmed V and J ends, which lost 5 bases and 5 bases, there was a span of 15 bases. In DNA, the CDR3 is TGTGCCACCAGTGGAGGAGGAACTCTAAACGAGCAGTACTTC. Translated: CATSGGGTLNEQYF.

This clonotype was counted many times. V usage is TRBV6-6 and J usage is TRBJ1-6, with a possible D match to TRBD1 (6 bases). This CDR3 has 14 residues. Germline CDR1 is MNHNY and CDR2 is SVGAGI (reference sequence). V dropped 3 bases and J dropped 12 bases, with 15 bases sitting between them. CDR3 residues: CASSYGTPPQPLHF. CDR3 DNA sequence: TGTGCCAGCAGTTATGGGACACCCCCGCAACCCCTCCACTTT.

This clonotype was picked up many times. This sequence joins TRBV7-2 and TRBJ1-1; unclear D gene. This CDR3 is 15 amino acids long. CDR1 and CDR2 from the germline V gene are SGHTA and FQGNSA. Trimming left V 1 base short and J 0 bases short, with 9 bases between. CDR3 sequence (DNA): TGTGCCAGCAGCTTAGAACGGTTGCTGAACACTGAAGCTTTCTTT. Amino acid sequence: CASSLERLLNTEAFF.

This sequence joins TRBV2 and TRBJ2-7; D might be TRBD1 (5 bases). Germline CDR1 is SNHLY and CDR2 is FYNNEI. This CDR3 has 12 residues. V shed 6 bases and J shed 5 bases, with 11 bases lying between them. The CDR3 protein is CASRVQVHEQYF. CDR3 sequence (DNA): TGTGCCAGCAGAGTACAGGTCCACGAGCAGTACTTC.

Ten or more counts support this clonotype. The chain recombines TRBV12-3 or TRBV12-4 with TRBJ1-1; 8 bases are a match to TRBD1. Losses at the gene ends were 5 bases for V and 2 bases for J; bases not matched to a gene: 10. The CDR3 totals 16 residues. CDR3 coding DNA: TGTGCCAGCAGTCGGACAGGGAGGGGGATTAACACTGAAGCTTTCTTT. Translation gives CASSRTGRGINTEAFF.

The chain carries TRBV7-6 and TRBJ2-1, with 7 positions matching TRBD1. After removal of 5 bases from V and 1 base from J, the junction contained 11 bases not matched to a gene. Germline V CDR1 and CDR2: SGHVS, FNYEAQ. The CDR3 runs 17 residues. The CDR3 is CASSPQTGIGSYNEQFF. The DNA of the CDR3 is TGTGCCAGCAGCCCCCAGACAGGGATCGGATCCTACAATGAGCAGTTCTTC.

This clonotype appeared many times. J is TRBJ2-5 and V is TRBV7-2; D not certain. This CDR3 spans 12 amino acids. Trimming pared 2 bases from V and 4 bases from J, leaving 5 bases between. Germline-derived CDR1 and CDR2 are SGHTA and FQGNSA. CDR3 in amino acids: CASSLMGETQYF. CDR3 nucleotides: TGTGCCAGCAGCTTAATGGGAGAGACCCAGTACTTC.

The sample holds many counts of this clonotype. The chain is built from TRBV7-2 and TRBJ1-4, with 8 bases that match TRBD1. Germline V gene data show CDR1 as SGHTA and CDR2 as FQGNSA. J gave up 5 bases and V 1 base, and 0 bases lay outside the gene matches. CDR3 length: 14 amino acids. In DNA form, the CDR3 reads TGTGCCAGCAGCTTAGGGGACAGGAATGAAAAACTGTTTTTT. Translated: CASSLGDRNEKLFF.

This clonotype has ten or more counts. The CDR3 region is CASSLGGQAFSTGELFF. The CDR3, as DNA: TGTGCCAGCAGCTTAGGGGGACAGGCTTTTTCTACCGGGGAGCTGTTTTTT. V is TRBV7-8 and J is TRBJ2-2; TRBD1 matches 8 bases. Trimming cost V 1 base and J 5 bases; bases outside gene matches: 9. Per the germline V gene, CDR1 is SGHVS and CDR2 is FQNEAQ. This CDR3 is 17 amino acids long.

The V gene is TRBV2, the J gene TRBJ1-5; D not certain. The CDR3 sequence is 14 residues long. Germline V gene lookup returns CDR1 SNHLY and CDR2 FYNNEI. Trimming cost V 2 bases and J 2 bases, with 7 bases left between them. This CDR3 is CASSEYLGNQPQHF. CDR3 DNA: TGTGCCAGCAGTGAATATTTGGGCAATCAGCCCCAGCATTTT.

The chain employs TRBV7-9 and TRBJ2-6; D may be TRBD2 (5 bases). The length of the CDR3 is 13 residues. The germline V gene encodes CDR1 SEHNR and CDR2 FQNEAQ (reference sequence). V gave up 5 bases and J gave up 4 bases, with 6 bases separating them. Here the CDR3 DNA reads TGTGCCAGCAGCCCGGGGGGGGCCAACGTCCTGACTTTC. Residues: CASSPGGANVLTF.

The chain carries TRBV27 and TRBJ2-2; 10 bases are shared with TRBD2. The CDR3 is made up of 14 amino acids. The junction had 3 bases not matched to a gene; V was cut back by 5 bases and J by 6 bases. CDR1 is MNHEY, CDR2 SMNVEV, per germline (reference sequence). CDR3: CASSSGRAAGELFF. Here the CDR3 DNA reads TGTGCCAGCAGTAGCGGGAGGGCCGCCGGGGAGCTGTTTTTT.

Many counts were recorded for this clonotype. The CDR3 is CASSLGTGGPNSPLHF. For the CDR3, the DNA is TGTGCCAGCAGCTTGGGGACAGGGGGCCCGAATTCACCCCTCCACTTT. The rearrangement links TRBV5-6 to TRBJ1-6; 11 nucleotides align to TRBD1. J lost 7 bases, V lost 0 bases, and 3 bases had no gene match. CDR1 and CDR2 from the germline V gene are SGHDT and YYEEEE. This CDR3 comprises 16 residues.

The V and J genes are TRBV19 and TRBJ2-1, with 10 positions matching TRBD2. Losses at the gene ends were 3 bases for V and 8 bases for J; bases not matched to a gene: 7. The CDR3 has 15 amino acids. The germline V gene encodes CDR1 LNHDA and CDR2 SQIVND (reference sequence). The CDR3 nucleotides read TGTGCCAGTAGTATGACCAGCGGGAGGGACTATGAGCAGTTCTTC. As protein: CASSMTSGRDYEQFF. Variable domain in full (rest from reference TRBV19 and TRBJ2-1): DGGITQSPKYLFRKEGQNVTLSCEQNLNHDAMYWYRQDPGQGLRLIYYSQIVNDFQKGDIAEGYSVSREKKESFPLTVTSAQKNPTAFYLCASSMTSGRDYEQFFGPGTRLTVL.

This clonotype occurred many times. This chain uses TRBV6-4 with TRBJ2-1, with TRBD2 matching over 13 bases. This CDR3 has 15 amino acids. Germline V gives CDR1 MRHNA, CDR2 SNTAGT. V trimming: 6 bases; J trimming: 7 bases; junction bases outside the gene matches: 6. CDR3 protein: CASSRGLAGSNEQFF. The DNA for the CDR3 is TGTGCCAGCAGCCGGGGACTAGCGGGGAGTAATGAGCAGTTCTTC.

The chain joins TRBV6-1 to TRBJ1-2; a possible D gene is TRBD1 (6 bases). With 1 base removed from V and 2 bases from J, the gap between germline ends came to 14 bases. Germline V gives CDR1 MNHNS, CDR2 SASEGT. This CDR3 is 16 amino acids long. The CDR3 DNA sequence: TGTGCCAGCAGTGAAGTGCCACAGGGAAGAAACTATGGCTACACCTTC. This sequence encodes CASSEVPQGRNYGYTF.